The T cell receptor (beta chain) described here comes from a study of T-cell memory formation after mild COVID-19. This clonotype was detected only a few times. The antigen remains undetermined. Constant-segment-primed 5'RACE gave TCR alpha and TCR beta cDNA libraries with sample barcodes and UMIs. TCRdb fed the 5' RACE reads into MiXCR, producing one record per CDR3 protein. The sample includes about 130,000 distinct CDR3 sequences, about 6% seen only once; the top ten take approximately 2%. Points from the study as a whole: Researchers found some responding clones in pre-infection memory, a sign that cross-reactive memory joined.

CDR3 length: 16 amino acids. From germline, CDR1 is LGHDT and CDR2 YNNKEL (reference sequence). Trimming took 2 bases from V and 3 from J; bases not matched to a gene: 1. The origin of this receptor is an adult woman who had mild COVID-19 (a few samples of this study predate the infection). Cell type and time point are not known. Sequencing was done on a sample of PBMCs or a T cell subset sorted from them (not recorded which). The V call is TRBV3-1, the J call TRBJ2-2; 12 positions match TRBD2. CDR3 coding DNA: TGTGCCAGCAGCCAAAGACTAGCGGGAGACACCGGGGAGCTGTTTTTT. Amino acid sequence: CASSQRLAGDTGELFF.